The TCR beta chain under discussion was sequenced for a study of T cell responses to AZD1222 COVID-19 vaccine. Study-level background: Second doses that came at about 4 or about 12 weeks were put together.

As regards this clone: Its antigen is unknown.

This CDR3 has 11 residues. Libraries were prepared by immunoSEQ multiplex PCR; TCRdb keeps only in-frame clonotypes and omits some of them. The table records around 110,000 clones, 90% of them present only once. Overall study findings and caveats: The number of AZD1222 recipients seropositive at baseline was only five to seven. Donors were largely white British and mainly female; clonal diversity was possibly underestimated. After two AZD1222 doses, spike-specific TCR breadth and depth rose versus day 0.

The source of this sequence is an adult in good health. The V call is TRBV12-3 or TRBV12-4, the J call TRBJ1-1; D is uncertain. The sample here was peripheral blood, taken on day 0 of AZD1222 vaccination. The CDR3 loop reads CASRRNTEAFF. The DNA of the CDR3 is TGTGCTAGTCGAAGGAACACTGAAGCTTTCTTT.